This TCR beta chain was retrieved from a study of cytotoxic CD8 clonotypes in ibrutinib-treated CLL. Genomic DNA in an amount of around 1.8 micrograms was extracted from cryopreserved PBMCs and used for the preparation of TCR beta libraries. Sequencing was performed with immunoSEQ multiplex PCR; in TCRdb, only in-frame clones are kept and a portion is missing. The sample has approximately 57,000 clones, approximately 60% seen once. The CDR3 loop spans 15 amino acids. V was pared by 4 bases and J by 4 bases, with 17 bases between. From germline, CDR1 is SGHDT and CDR2 YYEEEE. This clone was seen just once. Antigen: not known. Study outcomes and limitations: Samples were collected at differing times from sustained-remission and progressing patients.

The sample consisted of PBMCs, taken after 24 months of ibrutinib treatment. This clonotype was obtained from a human donor with chronic lymphocytic leukemia. The chain carries TRBV5-6 and TRBJ1-2; D might be TRBD1 (6 bases). DNA for the CDR3: TGTGCCAGCAGCGTGAGGGGGGGATCCTCCTATGGCTACACCTTC. Amino acid sequence: CASSVRGGSSYGYTF.